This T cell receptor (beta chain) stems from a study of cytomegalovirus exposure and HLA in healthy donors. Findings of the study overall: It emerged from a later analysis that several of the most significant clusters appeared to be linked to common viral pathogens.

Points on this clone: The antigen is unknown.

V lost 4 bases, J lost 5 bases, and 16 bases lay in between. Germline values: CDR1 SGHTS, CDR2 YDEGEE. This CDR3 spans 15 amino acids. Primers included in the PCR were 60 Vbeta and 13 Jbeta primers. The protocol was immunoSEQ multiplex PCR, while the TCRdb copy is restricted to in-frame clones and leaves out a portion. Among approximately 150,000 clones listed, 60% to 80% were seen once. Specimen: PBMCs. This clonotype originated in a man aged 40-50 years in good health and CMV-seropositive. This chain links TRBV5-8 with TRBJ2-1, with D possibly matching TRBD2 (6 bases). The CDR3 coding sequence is TGTGCCAGCAGCCGGGCGGGACTCGAGGACAATGAGCAGTTCTTC. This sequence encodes CASSRAGLEDNEQFF.